These T cell receptor beta chains were read from a single sample in a study of human T cells and chemical hapten exposure. One entry per CDR3 protein results from TCRdb running MiXCR on the RACE reads. The profile covers under 200,000 distinct CDR3 sequences, with around a quarter appearing a single time and 2% to 2.5% taken by the ten largest. The source was whole blood, collected in connection with sensitization to the hapten diphenylcyclopropenone (DPC). All receptors derive from a young woman with alopecia areata. Some clones in this sample may be carry-over from other donors' samples. Each CDR3 is given with its conserved first and last residue. Fields, in order: J gene, V gene, clone size, D gene, CDR3 protein, CDR3 DNA. D genes are given only for firm matches. The size of a clone is reported for some rows only, either as once, few or many, or as a class for expanded clones.

TRBJ1-2	TRBV6-5	.	.	CASSYSTESFGYTF	TGTGCCAGCAGTTACTCGACAGAGTCCTTCGGCTACACCTTC
TRBJ2-1	TRBV7-3	.	.	CASSLYPGVEQFF	TGTGCCAGCAGCTTATATCCCGGTGTTGAGCAGTTCTTC
TRBJ2-7	TRBV12-3/TRBV12-4	.	.	CASSFRGGFYEQYF	TGTGCCAGCAGTTTCAGAGGGGGGTTTTACGAGCAGTACTTC
TRBJ1-2	TRBV20-1	.	.	CSARDPARPGGYTF	TGCAGTGCTAGAGATCCGGCCAGGCCTGGTGGCTACACCTTC
TRBJ1-2	TRBV7-2	.	TRBD1	CASQAGQGVNGYTF	TGTGCCAGCCAGGCCGGACAGGGTGTCAATGGCTACACCTTC
TRBJ2-6	TRBV25-1	.	.	CASSSPGAPSGANVLTF	TGTGCCAGCAGTTCCCCGGGGGCCCCCTCTGGGGCCAACGTCCTGACTTTC
TRBJ1-3	TRBV27	.	TRBD1	CASAGQASSGNTIYF	TGTGCCAGCGCGGGACAGGCGTCCTCTGGAAACACCATATATTTT
TRBJ2-2	TRBV6-2/TRBV6-3	few	.	CASSWEGGSTGELFF	TGTGCCAGCAGTTGGGAGGGGGGCAGCACCGGGGAGCTGTTTTTT
TRBJ1-5	TRBV18	few	TRBD1	CASSPGQGDQPQHF	TGTGCCAGCTCACCGGGACAGGGGGACCAGCCCCAGCATTTT
TRBJ2-2	TRBV10-2	few	.	CASSTIGAGELFF	TGCGCCAGCAGTACCATAGGTGCCGGGGAGCTGTTTTTT
TRBJ1-2	TRBV5-1	.	.	CASRGVVDGYTF	TGCGCCAGCAGGGGCGTGGTGGATGGCTACACCTTC
TRBJ2-5	TRBV28	few	.	CASSSGRLETQYF	TGTGCCAGCAGTTCTGGACGGCTAGAGACCCAGTACTTC
TRBJ2-1	TRBV29-1	.	TRBD1	CSVGDRAKFF	TGCAGCGTTGGGGACAGGGCGAAGTTCTTC
TRBJ2-7	TRBV12-3/TRBV12-4	.	.	CASSYRVGYYEQYF	TGTGCCAGCAGTTACAGAGTCGGCTACTACGAGCAGTACTTC
TRBJ2-5	TRBV3-1	.	TRBD2	CASSPAPRDYLRETQYF	TGTGCCAGCAGCCCCGCGCCCAGGGACTACCTGCGAGAGACCCAGTACTTC
TRBJ2-5	TRBV6-1	few	.	CASSEEAGRQETQYF	TGTGCCAGCAGTGAAGAGGCGGGGAGGCAAGAGACCCAGTACTTC
TRBJ2-1	TRBV9	few	.	CASTKDVSYNEQFF	TGTGCCAGCACCAAGGACGTCTCCTACAATGAGCAGTTCTTC
TRBJ2-3	TRBV7-2	.	.	CASSEGTDTQYF	TGTGCCAGCAGCGAGGGCACAGATACGCAGTATTTT
TRBJ2-2	TRBV5-6	.	.	CASSLVPGELFF	TGTGCCAGCAGCTTAGTCCCCGGGGAGCTGTTTTTT
TRBJ1-5	TRBV6-5	.	.	CASSYRGSKPQHF	TGTGCCAGCAGTTATCGGGGATCTAAGCCCCAGCATTTT
TRBJ2-5	TRBV18	few	.	CASSPGLRIETQYF	TGTGCCAGCTCACCGGGTTTGAGGATAGAGACCCAGTACTTC
TRBJ2-3	TRBV15	few	.	CATSRERSTDTQYF	TGTGCCACCAGCAGAGAACGTAGCACAGATACGCAGTATTTT
TRBJ2-5	TRBV5-1	.	.	CASMGGAGETQYF	TGCGCCAGCATGGGGGGGGCCGGAGAGACCCAGTACTTC
TRBJ2-1	TRBV7-9	few	.	CASTAIDGLREQFF	TGTGCCAGCACCGCCATCGACGGACTTCGAGAGCAGTTCTTC
TRBJ1-1	TRBV18	once	TRBD1	CASSEDRVRTEAFF	TGTGCCAGCTCAGAAGACAGGGTCCGGACTGAAGCTTTCTTT
TRBJ2-5	TRBV6-5	.	TRBD1	CASSWGQTYQETQYF	TGTGCCAGCAGTTGGGGACAGACGTACCAAGAGACCCAGTACTTC
TRBJ2-3	TRBV28	few	.	CASSTVGADTQYF	TGTGCCAGCAGTACAGTAGGGGCAGATACGCAGTATTTT
TRBJ1-2	TRBV29-1	few	.	CSVDEGIPYGYTF	TGCAGCGTTGATGAGGGAATACCATATGGCTACACCTTC
TRBJ1-1	TRBV7-2	.	TRBD1	CASSLLVDREAFF	TGTGCCAGCAGCTTATTGGTGGACAGGGAAGCTTTCTTT
TRBJ1-1	TRBV20-1	.	.	CSAKGSMNTEAFF	TGCAGTGCTAAGGGCAGCATGAACACTGAAGCTTTCTTT
TRBJ1-4	TRBV5-6	many	.	CASSPEWGESNEKLFF	TGTGCCAGCAGCCCCGAGTGGGGGGAGAGTAATGAAAAACTGTTTTTT
TRBJ2-3	TRBV6-4	.	.	CASSGGDDTDTQYF	TGTGCCAGCAGTGGGGGCGACGACACAGATACGCAGTATTTT
TRBJ1-5	TRBV20-1	.	.	CSALTAEVNQPQHF	TGCAGTGCTCTGACAGCAGAGGTGAATCAGCCCCAGCATTTT
TRBJ1-3	TRBV27	few	.	CASSTVAGNTIYF	TGTGCCAGCAGTACAGTAGCTGGAAACACCATATATTTT
TRBJ1-5	TRBV9	.	.	CASSGGGPSQPQHF	TGTGCCAGCAGCGGGGGGGGTCCGAGTCAGCCCCAGCATTTT
TRBJ2-4	TRBV19	few	TRBD1	CASSIGTWDRDGSTKNIQYF	TGTGCCAGTAGTATAGGGACGTGGGACAGGGACGGTTCGACCAAAAACATTCAGTACTTC
TRBJ2-7	TRBV11-3	.	.	CASSSGGTGSYEQYF	TGTGCCAGCAGTTCGGGGGGGACAGGGTCATACGAGCAGTACTTC
TRBJ2-1	TRBV29-1	few	TRBD2	CSVGGLAGGAVNEQFF	TGCAGCGTTGGAGGCTTAGCGGGAGGGGCCGTTAACGAGCAGTTCTTC
TRBJ2-6	TRBV29-1	.	.	CSVESGTGANVLTF	TGCAGCGTTGAGTCAGGGACTGGGGCCAACGTCCTGACTTTC
TRBJ2-3	TRBV3-1	.	TRBD1	CASSLTGQTDTQYF	TGTGCCAGCAGCCTCACGGGACAGACAGATACGCAGTATTTT
TRBJ2-7	TRBV27	few	.	CASRGGREQYF	TGTGCCAGCAGGGGGGGGCGAGAGCAGTACTTC
TRBJ2-1	TRBV12-3/TRBV12-4	.	.	CASSRTLDEQFF	TGTGCCAGCAGCCGAACGTTGGATGAGCAGTTCTTC
TRBJ2-7	TRBV9	.	TRBD2	CASSQASGSSYEQYF	TGTGCCAGCAGTCAGGCTAGCGGGAGCTCCTACGAGCAGTACTTC
TRBJ1-2	TRBV15	.	.	CATSIGRGNYGYTF	TGTGCCACCAGCATCGGGCGAGGGAACTATGGCTACACCTTC